The rows below give T cell receptor beta chains drawn from one sample of a study of T cell changes during pregnancy in multiple sclerosis. Only in-frame clones appear in the TCRdb table, and some are missing; sequencing was by immunoSEQ multiplex PCR. Seen here are around 45,000 clones, roughly nine tenths observed once, and the top ten hold roughly 0.69%. The specimen was CD4+ T cells from peripheral blood mononuclear cells, collected before pregnancy. These receptors all come from a female donor with multiple sclerosis, enrolled in a pregnancy study. Both conserved end residues are part of each CDR3. D genes are given only for firm matches. Size values are once, few and many counts, or a class for expanded clones, and some rows have none.

J gene | D gene | clone size | V gene | CDR3 protein | CDR3 DNA
TRBJ2-3 | NA | NA | TRBV6-4 | CASTRGGGGLSTDTQYF | TGTGCCAGCACTAGGGGTGGCGGGGGCCTAAGCACAGATACGCAGTATTTT
TRBJ1-5 | NA | NA | TRBV4-1 | CASSQGAYSNQPQHF | TGCGCCAGCAGCCAAGGAGCCTATAGCAATCAGCCCCAGCATTTT
TRBJ2-1 | TRBD2 | NA | TRBV7-3 | CASSSAGGLNNEQFF | TGTGCCAGCAGCTCCGCGGGGGGGCTGAACAATGAGCAGTTCTTC
TRBJ2-2 | TRBD1 | NA | TRBV18 | CASSPLTGTATGELFF | TGTGCCAGCTCACCATTGACAGGGACAGCCACCGGGGAGCTGTTTTTT
TRBJ1-1 | NA | NA | TRBV29-1 | CSVDRDTVNTEAFF | TGCAGCGTTGATCGGGACACGGTGAACACTGAAGCTTTCTTT
TRBJ2-6 | NA | NA | TRBV29-1 | CSVREGGGANVLTF | TGCAGCGTTAGAGAGGGAGGTGGGGCCAACGTCCTGACTTTC
TRBJ1-2 | NA | NA | TRBV11-2 | CASSPKWQPLGGTF | TGTGCCAGCAGCCCAAAATGGCAACCTTTGGGGGGTACCTTC
TRBJ2-3 | TRBD2 | NA | TRBV30 | CAWRAGGYDTQYF | TGTGCCTGGAGGGCGGGGGGGTACGATACGCAGTATTTT
TRBJ2-7 | NA | NA | TRBV6-5 | CATNQGGEQYF | TGTGCCACGAATCAGGGGGGCGAGCAGTACTTC
TRBJ1-2 | NA | NA | TRBV5-6 | CASSPTGTNYGYTF | TGTGCCAGCAGCCCGACAGGAACGAACTATGGCTACACCTTC
TRBJ2-5 | NA | NA | TRBV6-5 | CASSGTPKGGETQYF | TGTGCCAGCAGTGGGACACCTAAAGGGGGAGAGACCCAGTACTTC
TRBJ1-1 | NA | NA | TRBV9 | CASSRTTVNTEAFF | TGTGCCAGCAGCCGAACAACCGTGAACACTGAAGCTTTCTTT
TRBJ2-5 | TRBD2 | NA | TRBV5-1 | CASSGGGAQETQYF | TGCGCCAGCAGCGGCGGGGGGGCCCAAGAGACCCAGTACTTC
TRBJ2-3 | NA | NA | TRBV7-2 | CASRSPGGKPRADTQYF | TGTGCCAGCAGGAGCCCGGGGGGCAAACCCCGGGCAGATACGCAGTATTTT
TRBJ2-3 | TRBD2 | NA | TRBV4-2 | CASSTRGGTDTQYF | TGTGCCAGCAGCACCCGGGGGGGCACAGATACGCAGTATTTT
TRBJ2-1 | TRBD2 | NA | TRBV10-3 | CAISVTSGGPGEQFF | TGTGCCATCAGTGTGACTAGCGGGGGCCCCGGTGAGCAGTTCTTC
TRBJ2-7 | NA | NA | TRBV7-9 | CASSFHNSYEQYF | TGTGCCAGCAGCTTTCACAACTCCTACGAGCAGTACTTC
TRBJ2-3 | TRBD2 | NA | TRBV19 | CASSMTGLAGGLTDTQYF | TGTGCCAGTAGTATGACTGGACTAGCGGGGGGCCTCACAGATACGCAGTATTTT
TRBJ2-7 | NA | NA | TRBV30 | CAWSDAGFEQYF | TGTGCCTGGAGCGATGCGGGGTTCGAGCAGTACTTC
TRBJ2-5 | NA | NA | TRBV5-6 | CASSLFAKPQETQYF | TGTGCCAGCAGCTTGTTCGCTAAGCCTCAAGAGACCCAGTACTTC
TRBJ2-5 | NA | few | TRBV2 | CATSGGLRETQYF | TGTGCCACCTCAGGGGGGCTACGAGAGACCCAGTACTTC
TRBJ1-1 | NA | NA | TRBV4-2 | CASSQVRGGAGMNTEAFF | TGTGCCAGCAGCCAAGTTAGGGGAGGGGCGGGAATGAACACTGAAGCTTTCTTT
TRBJ2-7 | TRBD2 | NA | TRBV5-6 | CASSFTSVGPYEQYF | TGTGCCAGCAGCTTCACTAGCGTGGGACCCTACGAGCAGTACTTC
TRBJ2-5 | TRBD2 | NA | TRBV5-4 | CASSSGLAGGKGQETQYF | TGTGCCAGCAGCTCCGGACTAGCGGGGGGGAAAGGCCAAGAGACCCAGTACTTC
TRBJ2-3 | TRBD2 | NA | TRBV20-1 | CSCGGSDTQYF | TGCAGTTGCGGGGGTTCAGATACGCAGTATTTT
TRBJ2-2 | NA | NA | TRBV11-3 | CASSSHGRTGELFF | TGTGCCAGCAGCTCCCATGGGAGGACCGGGGAGCTGTTTTTT
TRBJ1-4 | TRBD1 | once | TRBV9 | CASSLGQGVGNEKLFF | TGTGCCAGCAGCTTAGGACAGGGTGTCGGGAATGAAAAACTGTTTTTT
TRBJ2-5 | NA | NA | TRBV7-9 | CASTTGGTQYF | TGTGCCAGCACCACGGGTGGGACCCAGTACTTC
TRBJ1-6 | TRBD1 | NA | TRBV9 | CASSVLGQGNSPLHF | TGTGCCAGCAGCGTGTTGGGACAGGGAAATTCACCCCTCCACTTT
TRBJ1-6 | TRBD1 | few | TRBV7-9 | CASTLGTGFGSGNSPLHF | TGTGCCAGCACCTTAGGGACAGGGTTCGGTAGTGGTAATTCACCCCTCCACTTT
TRBJ2-1 | NA | NA | TRBV6-5 | CASSFGGPYNEQFF | TGTGCCAGCAGTTTCGGGGGACCATACAATGAGCAGTTCTTC
TRBJ1-1 | NA | NA | TRBV7-9 | CASRRLTTGGNTEAFF | TGTGCCAGCAGGCGACTCACGACCGGTGGGAACACTGAAGCTTTCTTT
TRBJ1-1 | TRBD1 | NA | TRBV4-2 | CASSQDRTGNTEAFF | TGTGCCAGCAGCCAGGACCGGACAGGGAACACTGAAGCTTTCTTT
TRBJ1-3 | NA | once | TRBV25-1 | CASREQGVGNTIYF | TGTGCCAGCAGAGAACAGGGCGTTGGAAACACCATATATTTT
TRBJ2-7 | TRBD1 | NA | TRBV2 | CASIPDRGRTYEQYF | TGTGCCAGCATCCCGGACAGGGGCCGAACCTACGAGCAGTACTTC
TRBJ1-1 | TRBD1 | NA | TRBV27 | CASRGQAATEAFF | TGTGCCAGCAGGGGACAGGCGGCCACTGAAGCTTTCTTT
TRBJ2-7 | NA | NA | TRBV4-3 | CASSPTPALAYEQYF | TGCGCCAGCAGCCCGACCCCCGCACTAGCCTACGAGCAGTACTTC
TRBJ2-7 | TRBD1 | NA | TRBV18 | CASSRTGGGSSYEQYF | TGTGCCAGCTCCCGGACAGGGGGCGGTAGCTCCTACGAGCAGTACTTC
TRBJ1-1 | NA | NA | TRBV7-2 | CASSFQGLAFF | TGTGCCAGCAGCTTTCAGGGGTTGGCTTTCTTT
TRBJ1-6 | NA | NA | TRBV7-3 | CASSSTGPNSPLHF | TGTGCCAGCAGCTCGACAGGACCTAATTCACCCCTCCACTTT
TRBJ2-2 | TRBD2 | NA | TRBV5-1 | CASSPAGGLPGELFF | TGCGCCAGCAGCCCAGCGGGGGGGCTCCCCGGGGAGCTGTTTTTT
TRBJ1-2 | TRBD1 | NA | TRBV7-2 | CASSPRDSWNYGYTF | TGTGCCAGCAGCCCGCGGGACAGTTGGAACTATGGCTACACCTTC
TRBJ2-2 | NA | NA | TRBV2 | CASGLGQNTGELFF | TGTGCCAGCGGACTGGGACAGAACACCGGGGAGCTGTTTTTT
TRBJ1-3 | NA | NA | TRBV18 | CASSATQDTRNTIYF | TGTGCCAGCTCAGCAACCCAGGACACCAGAAACACCATATATTTT
TRBJ2-7 | NA | NA | TRBV7-2 | CASSLGWGAYEQYF | TGTGCCAGCAGCTTAGGGTGGGGGGCCTACGAGCAGTACTTC
TRBJ2-1 | TRBD2 | NA | TRBV6-6 | CASSPRTSGVYEQFF | TGTGCCAGCAGTCCGAGGACTAGCGGGGTCTATGAGCAGTTCTTC
TRBJ1-1 | TRBD1 | NA | TRBV10-3 | CAISESTGGEAFF | TGTGCCATCAGTGAGTCGACAGGGGGTGAAGCTTTCTTT
TRBJ2-1 | NA | once | TRBV7-9 | CASSRPRLAGDNEQFF | TGTGCCAGCAGCCGCCCGCGCCTGGCAGGGGACAATGAGCAGTTCTTC
TRBJ2-1 | NA | NA | TRBV5-1 | CASRADRLEQFF | TGCGCCAGCAGGGCCGACAGACTCGAGCAGTTCTTC